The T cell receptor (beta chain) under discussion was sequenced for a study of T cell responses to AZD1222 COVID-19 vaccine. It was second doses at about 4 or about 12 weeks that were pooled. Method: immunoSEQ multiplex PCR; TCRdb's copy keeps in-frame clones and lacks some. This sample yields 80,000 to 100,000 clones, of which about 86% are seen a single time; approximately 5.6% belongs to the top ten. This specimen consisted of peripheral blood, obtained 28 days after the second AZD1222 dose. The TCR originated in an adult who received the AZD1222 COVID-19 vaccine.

The CDR3 region is CASSRPGGDEQYF. The CDR3 region has the DNA TGTGCCAGCAGTAGGCCCGGGGGAGACGAGCAGTACTTC. The chain is built from TRBV28 and TRBJ2-7; D is perhaps TRBD2 (6 bases). The CDR3 is made up of 13 amino acids. CDR1 and CDR2 (germline): MDHEN, SYDVKM. V lost 5 bases, J lost 5 bases, and 13 bases lay in between.